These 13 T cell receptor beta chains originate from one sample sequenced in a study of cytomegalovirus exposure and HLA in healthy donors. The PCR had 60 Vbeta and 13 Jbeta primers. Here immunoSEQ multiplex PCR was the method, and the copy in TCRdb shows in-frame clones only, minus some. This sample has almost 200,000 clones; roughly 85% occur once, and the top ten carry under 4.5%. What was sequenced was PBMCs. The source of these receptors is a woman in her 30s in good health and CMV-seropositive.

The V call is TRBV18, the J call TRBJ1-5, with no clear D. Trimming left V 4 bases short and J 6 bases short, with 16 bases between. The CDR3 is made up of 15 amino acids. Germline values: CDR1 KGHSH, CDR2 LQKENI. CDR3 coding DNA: TGTGCCAGCTCACGCGACTCCCCGGGATCTCAGCCCCAGCATTTT. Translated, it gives CASSRDSPGSQPQHF. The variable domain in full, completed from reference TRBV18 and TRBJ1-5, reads NAGVMQNPRHLVRRRGQEARLRCSPMKGHSHVYWYRQLPEEGLKFMVYLQKENIIDESGMPKERFSAEFPKEGPSILRIQQVVRGDSAAYFCASSRDSPGSQPQHFGDGTRLSIL.

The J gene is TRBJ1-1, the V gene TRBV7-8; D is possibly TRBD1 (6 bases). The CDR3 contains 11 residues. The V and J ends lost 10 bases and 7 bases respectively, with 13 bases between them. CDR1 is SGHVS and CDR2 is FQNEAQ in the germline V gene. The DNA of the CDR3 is TGTGCCATCGTGAGGGGGAATGAAGCTTTCTTT. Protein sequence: CAIVRGNEAFF.

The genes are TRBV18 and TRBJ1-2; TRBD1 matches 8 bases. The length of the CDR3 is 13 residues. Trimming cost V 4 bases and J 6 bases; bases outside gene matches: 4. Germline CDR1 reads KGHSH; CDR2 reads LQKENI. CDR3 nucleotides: TGTGCCAGCTCACGAGACAGGGGCGATGGCTACACCTTC. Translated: CASSRDRGDGYTF. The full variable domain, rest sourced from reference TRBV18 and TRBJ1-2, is NAGVMQNPRHLVRRRGQEARLRCSPMKGHSHVYWYRQLPEEGLKFMVYLQKENIIDESGMPKERFSAEFPKEGPSILRIQQVVRGDSAAYFCASSRDRGDGYTFGSGTRLTVV.

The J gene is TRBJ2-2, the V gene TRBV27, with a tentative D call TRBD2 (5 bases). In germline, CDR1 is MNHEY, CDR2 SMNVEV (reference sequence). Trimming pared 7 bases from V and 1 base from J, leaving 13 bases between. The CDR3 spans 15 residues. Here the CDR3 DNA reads TGTGCCAGCATGCTGTGGACTGAGAACACCGGGGAGCTGTTTTTT. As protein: CASMLWTENTGELFF.

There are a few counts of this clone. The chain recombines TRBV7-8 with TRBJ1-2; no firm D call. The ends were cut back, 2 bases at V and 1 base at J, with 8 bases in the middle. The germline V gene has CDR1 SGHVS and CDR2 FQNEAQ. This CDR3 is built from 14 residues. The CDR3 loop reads CASSLLSSNYGYTF. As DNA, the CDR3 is TGTGCCAGCAGCTTACTTAGTAGTAACTATGGCTACACCTTC. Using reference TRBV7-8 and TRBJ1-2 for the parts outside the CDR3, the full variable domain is GAGVSQSPRYKVAKRGQDVALRCDPISGHVSLFWYQQALGQGPEFLTYFQNEAQLDKSGLPSDRFFAERPEGSVSTLKIQRTQQEDSAVYLCASSLLSSNYGYTFGSGTRLTVV.

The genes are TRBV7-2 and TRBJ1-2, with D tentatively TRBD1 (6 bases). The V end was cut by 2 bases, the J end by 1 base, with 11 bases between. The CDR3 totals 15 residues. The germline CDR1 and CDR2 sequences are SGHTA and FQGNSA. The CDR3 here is CASSLSQGYNYGYTF. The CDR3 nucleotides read TGTGCCAGCAGCTTAAGTCAGGGGTATAACTATGGCTACACCTTC.

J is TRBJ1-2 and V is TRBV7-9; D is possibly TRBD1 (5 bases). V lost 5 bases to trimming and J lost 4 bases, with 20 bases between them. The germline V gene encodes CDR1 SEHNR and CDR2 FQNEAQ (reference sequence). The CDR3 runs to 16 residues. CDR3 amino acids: CASSPRRWGELYGYTF. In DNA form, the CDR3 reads TGTGCCAGCAGCCCTCGACGGTGGGGGGAACTCTATGGCTACACCTTC.

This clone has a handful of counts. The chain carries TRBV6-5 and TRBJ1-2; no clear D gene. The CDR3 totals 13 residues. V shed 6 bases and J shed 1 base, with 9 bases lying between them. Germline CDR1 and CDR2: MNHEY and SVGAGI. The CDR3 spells CASREEFNYGYTF. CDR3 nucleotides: TGTGCCAGCAGAGAGGAGTTTAACTATGGCTACACCTTC.

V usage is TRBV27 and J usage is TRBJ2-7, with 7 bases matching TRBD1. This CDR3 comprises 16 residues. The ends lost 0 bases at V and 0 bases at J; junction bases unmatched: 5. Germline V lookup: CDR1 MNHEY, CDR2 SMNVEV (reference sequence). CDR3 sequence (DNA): TGTGCCAGCAGTTTATCTCTGGGACAGAGCTCCTACGAGCAGTACTTC. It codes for CASSLSLGQSSYEQYF.

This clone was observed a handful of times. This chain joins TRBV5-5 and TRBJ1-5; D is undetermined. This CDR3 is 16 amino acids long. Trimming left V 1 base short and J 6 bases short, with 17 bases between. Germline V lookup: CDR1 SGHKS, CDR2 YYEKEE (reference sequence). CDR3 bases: TGTGCCAGCAGCTTGTTGGGAGGGTATGTGGGTCAGCCCCAGCATTTT. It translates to CASSLLGGYVGQPQHF.

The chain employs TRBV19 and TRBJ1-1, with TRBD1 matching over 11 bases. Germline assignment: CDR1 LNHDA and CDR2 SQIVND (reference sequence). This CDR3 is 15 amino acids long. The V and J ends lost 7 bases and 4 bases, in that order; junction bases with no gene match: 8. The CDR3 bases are TGTGCCAGTATTCGGGACAGGGGGTTTGGCACTGAAGCTTTCTTT. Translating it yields CASIRDRGFGTEAFF. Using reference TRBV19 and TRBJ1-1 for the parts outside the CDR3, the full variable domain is DGGITQSPKYLFRKEGQNVTLSCEQNLNHDAMYWYRQDPGQGLRLIYYSQIVNDFQKGDIAEGYSVSREKKESFPLTVTSAQKNPTAFYLCASIRDRGFGTEAFFGQGTRLTVV.

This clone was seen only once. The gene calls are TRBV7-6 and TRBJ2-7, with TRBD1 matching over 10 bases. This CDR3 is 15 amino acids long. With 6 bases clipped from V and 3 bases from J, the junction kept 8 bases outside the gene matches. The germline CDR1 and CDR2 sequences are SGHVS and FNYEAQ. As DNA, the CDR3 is TGTGCCAGCAGTCCGGGACAGGGGCTATACTACGAGCAGTACTTC. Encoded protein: CASSPGQGLYYEQYF.

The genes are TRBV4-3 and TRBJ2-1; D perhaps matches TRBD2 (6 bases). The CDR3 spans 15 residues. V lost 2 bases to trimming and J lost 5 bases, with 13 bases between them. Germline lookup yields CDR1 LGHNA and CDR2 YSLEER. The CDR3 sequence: CASSQYVREDNEQFF. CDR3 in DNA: TGCGCCAGCAGCCAATACGTCAGGGAGGACAATGAGCAGTTCTTC.